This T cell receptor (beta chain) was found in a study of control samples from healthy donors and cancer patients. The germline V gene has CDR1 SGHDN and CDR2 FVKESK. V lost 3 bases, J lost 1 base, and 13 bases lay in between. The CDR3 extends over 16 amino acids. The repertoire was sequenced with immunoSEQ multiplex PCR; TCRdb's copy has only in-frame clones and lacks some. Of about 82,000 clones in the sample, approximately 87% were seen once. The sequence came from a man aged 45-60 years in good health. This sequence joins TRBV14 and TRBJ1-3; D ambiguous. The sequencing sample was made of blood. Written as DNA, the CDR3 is TGTGCCAGCAGCCAGGAGTTCAGCGTTTCTGGAAACACCATATATTTT. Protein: CASSQEFSVSGNTIYF.